Listed here is a single TCR beta chain. Its antigen target is currently unknown. Nothing much larger sits one base from this clone, and base qualities are not available. The Qiagen DNeasy kit was used to extract genomic DNA from unsorted PBMCs and from the negatively selected CD4+ and CD8+ fractions. TCR beta CDR3 regions were subjected to amplification by immunoSEQ multiplex PCR with primers that anneal to V and J segments. A synthetic immune receptor repertoire was used to minimize amplification bias, and any remaining bias was removed computationally after sequencing. The study's processing was this. Repertoire diversity was quantified as the Shannon entropy index using custom Python scripts. Unsorted, CD4+ and CD8+ repertoires were analyzed separately, except for combined analyses in which CD4+ and CD8+ sequences were merged in silico. Clonal expansion was defined as a frequency increase of at least 2-fold after treatment compared with C1D1, and clones undetected at baseline were assigned a pseudocount of 0.5. Clones with 0 or 1 copy at C1D1 were classified as singleton clones, and clones with 2 or more copies were classified as non-singleton clones. Clones expanded in unsorted samples were labelled as CD4+, CD8+ or unknown by matching protein sequences in sorted samples from the same patient. Wilcoxon tests on paired samples were used to test diversity changes from C1D1 to C4D1. TCRdb obtained this table from immuneACCESS and retained in-frame rearrangements with V and J assigned. These tables miss some clones; where compared with another copy, unresolved V genes account for less than half of the shortfall, and the remainder is unexplained. V, J and clone size derive from that table, while D and trimming were established from the DNA sequence. This sample has 12,000 or so clones in its table, and approximately 81% of those were observed once. The ten largest make up less than 50% of the sample.

The time point label on this specimen signifies: cycle 1 day 1 (C1D1), immediately before nivolumab initiation. Every trial patient had relapsed after autologous stem cell transplantation, and cohorts A, B and C differed in prior brentuximab vedotin exposure. CD8+ T cells were purified from thawed PBMCs by magnetic negative selection with a Miltenyi CD8+ T cell isolation kit. The trial cohort included 55 to 65 patients with relapsed/refractory classical Hodgkin lymphoma, and each patient had a best overall response of complete response, partial response or progressive disease. Trial patients were treated with single-agent nivolumab in the multi-cohort phase II CheckMate 205 trial. Best overall response was determined by an independent review committee according to the 2007 International Working Group response criteria. Trial PBMCs were obtained immediately prior to nivolumab initiation (C1D1) and on therapy at cycle 2 day 1 and cycle 4 day 1. Peripheral blood was collected in 8 mL Vacutainer Cell Preparation Tubes, from which PBMCs were isolated by centrifugation and then cryopreserved. Purified CD4+ and CD8+ fractions were prepared only for cases with an additional available PBMC sample. Magnetically labelled cells were removed on LS columns in a quadroMACS separator, and the flow-through was retained as the purified fraction.

This sample is part of a study of PD-1 blockade in classical Hodgkin lymphoma (dated by TCRdb to 2019 to 2021). Background for the entire study: Nivolumab dosing was 3 mg/kg intravenously every 2 weeks, continuing until either disease progression or unacceptable toxicity. The study used TCR beta sequencing and CyTOF to define a peripheral blood immune signature of response to PD-1 blockade in classical Hodgkin lymphoma.

What the study reported, not specific to this receptor: Baseline diversity similar to that of newly diagnosed patients was observed in trial patients achieving complete response, whereas significantly lower diversity was observed in partial responders and progressors. CD4+ but not CD8+ TCR diversity rose significantly by C4D1 (p=0.0027 vs p=0.16), most apparent in complete responders (p=0.02). Only a single clinical trial cohort was studied, and what caused the repertoire differences, possibly disease activity or prior therapy, remained undefined. Baseline TCR diversity was reported to be lower in newly diagnosed patients than in healthy donors and to be lower still in relapsed/refractory patients. Patients starting nivolumab less than 1 year after ASCT had lower diversity and were excluded from later analyses to avoid confounding by immune reconstitution.

The germline V gene sets CDR1 to MGHRA and CDR2 to YSYEKL. Deletion took 4 bases off V and 4 bases off J, with a span of 16 bases between the germline ends. From its cysteine to its phenylalanine, the CDR3 spans 15 amino acids. CDR3 DNA is the only sequence kept; it has 45 bases, read in frame from the first base. The origin of this receptor is a human donor with classical Hodgkin lymphoma. The V and J segments used are TRBV4-1 and TRBJ1-2, with a weak D call of TRBD1 (5 bases match). This material consisted of CD8+ T cells from blood, taken at baseline. The CDR3 region: CASSPNRDGFYGYTF. The DNA is as follows: TGCGCCAGCAGCCCCAACCGGGACGGATTCTATGGCTACACCTTC.